Below are 25 T cell receptor beta chains sequenced from a single sample in a study of blood T cells in healthy people across ages (dated by TCRdb to the mid-2010s). Library creation used 5' RACE. The reads were generated on an Illumina HiSeq 2500. The second PCR ran for roughly 7 to 12 cycles and used a J-beta primer mix along with a sample-barcoded 5' primer. Using fastp trimming at Q25 and MiXCR clonotype assembly, TCRdb reanalyzed the public sequencing data and kept in-frame beta chains. Each CDR3 protein gets just one entry, which takes the most common genes and DNA from the rows behind it. Within this sample are 710,000 or so distinct CDR3 sequences, with around a fifth of them counted one time only. In total, the top ten clones hold around 22% of the sample. Material: blood. These receptors were obtained from a man between 65 and 85 years old in good health.

This clonotype occurred a few times. V and J are TRBV15 and TRBJ1-3; no reliable D call. The germline V gene encodes CDR1 LNHNV and CDR2 YYDKDF (reference sequence). V was cut by 0 bases and J by 0 bases, with 9 bases left in between. The CDR3 runs to 16 residues. The CDR3 bases are TGTGCCACCAGCAGAGAGGTAGCTTTCTCTGGAAACACCATATATTTT. This sequence encodes CATSREVAFSGNTIYF.

This clonotype was seen only a few times. The chain combines TRBV6-2 or TRBV6-3 with TRBJ2-7; the match to TRBD2 covers 14 bases. Per the germline V gene, CDR1 is MNHEY and CDR2 is SVGEGT. The CDR3 spans 15 residues. The J segment lost 3 bases and the V segment lost 6 bases, leaving 4 bases of the junction unmatched. The CDR3 spells CASRTGTSGGYEQYF. The CDR3 nucleotides are TGTGCCAGCAGGACCGGGACTAGCGGGGGCTACGAGCAGTACTTC.

The chain employs TRBV5-1 and TRBJ1-1; TRBD1 aligns across 7 bases. Germline-derived CDR1 and CDR2 are SGHRS and YFSETQ. This CDR3 spans 17 amino acids. The J segment lost 3 bases and the V segment lost 3 bases, leaving 14 bases of the junction unmatched. This CDR3 reads CASSSKPQTGSHTEAFF. The CDR3 DNA follows: TGCGCCAGCAGCTCGAAACCCCAGACAGGGAGCCACACTGAAGCTTTCTTT.

V usage is TRBV10-3 and J usage is TRBJ1-1, with 8 nucleotides matching TRBD1. The ends lost 3 bases at V and 3 bases at J; junction bases unmatched: 3. CDR3 size: 14 residues. Germline CDR1 and CDR2: ENHRY and SYGVKD. The CDR3 reads CAISDGTGHTEAFF. The DNA for the CDR3 is TGTGCCATCAGTGATGGGACAGGCCACACTGAAGCTTTCTTT.

There are a few counts of this clonotype. No conserved phenylalanine or tryptophan is present at the end of the CDR3, so a read error is the likely explanation. This chain links TRBV11-2 with TRBJ1-2; no clear D. Germline V CDR1 and CDR2: SGHAT, FQNNGV. Trimming pared 0 bases from V and 7 bases from J, leaving 15 bases between. The CDR3 is 15 amino acids. The CDR3, as DNA: TGTGCCAGCAGCTTAGACCCGGCCAGTCCAGGTGGCTACACCCTC. It is translated as CASSLDPASPGGYTL.

This clonotype has more than one count but fewer than ten. The chain combines TRBV3-1 with TRBJ2-2, with D possibly being TRBD1 (6 bases). Trimming shortened V by 2 bases and J by 6 bases, and 7 bases separated the two germline ends. Germline values: CDR1 LGHDT, CDR2 YNNKEL (reference sequence). This CDR3 comprises 13 residues. The CDR3 DNA follows: TGTGCCAGCAGCCAACCAGGGGCCGGGGAGCTGTTTTTT. Its translation is CASSQPGAGELFF.

The genes are TRBV7-3 and TRBJ2-3; D is uncertain. Trimming removed 0 bases from V and 1 base from J, with 8 bases in between. The germline gives CDR1 SGHTA, CDR2 FQGTGA. This CDR3 contains 15 residues. CDR3 sequence (DNA): TGTGCCAGCAGCTTAACCCCACTCGGCACAGATACGCAGTATTTT. Protein: CASSLTPLGTDTQYF.

V and J are TRBV20-1 and TRBJ2-5, with 12 bases fitting TRBD2. The germline CDR1 and CDR2 sequences are DFQATT and SNEGSKA (reference sequence). CDR3 size: 20 residues. V lost 6 bases, J lost 2 bases, and 22 bases stayed unmatched. CDR3 bases: TGCAGTGCGACCGATGGACTAGCGGGATCTGTCTTAGGAGAACAAGAGACCCAGTACTTC. It codes for CSATDGLAGSVLGEQETQYF.

The V and J genes are TRBV15 and TRBJ2-3; no reliable D call. This CDR3 is built from 17 residues. With 1 base removed from V and 4 bases from J, the gap between germline ends came to 18 bases. Germline values: CDR1 LNHNV, CDR2 YYDKDF (reference sequence). CDR3 in amino acids: CATSRVKNPESADTQYF. The CDR3 DNA reads TGTGCCACCAGCAGAGTTAAAAACCCCGAGTCCGCAGATACGCAGTATTTT.

Concerning this clonotype: At one boundary the junction diverges from the germline segment, which might be a read error. This chain connects TRBV5-1 to TRBJ2-3, with D possibly being TRBD1 (6 bases). Germline V CDR1 and CDR2: SGHRS, YFSETQ. The CDR3 extends over 16 amino acids. This chain's CDR3 is CAGSLAPQGSTDTQYF. As DNA, the CDR3 is TGCGCCGGCAGCTTGGCACCACAGGGAAGCACAGATACGCAGTATTTT.

This clonotype was counted only a few times. CDR3 DNA: TGCGCCAGCAGACGAAACCCGATGGAGGAGCAGTACTTC. Translating it yields CASRRNPMEEQYF. The gene calls are TRBV10-1 and TRBJ2-5; D is perhaps TRBD2 (5 bases). CDR3 size: 13 residues. Trimming took 6 bases from V and 11 from J, leaving 19 bases between them. CDR1 is WNHNN, CDR2 SYGVQD, per germline (reference sequence).

The rearrangement uses TRBV7-9 and TRBJ2-3; 8 bases map to TRBD2. The CDR3 has 16 residues. Trimming took 5 bases from V and 4 from J; bases not matched to a gene: 11. The germline V gene has CDR1 SEHNR and CDR2 FQNEAQ (reference sequence). The CDR3 protein is CASSDRGGTVADTQYF. The DNA for the CDR3 is TGTGCCAGCAGCGACCGGGGGGGAACGGTCGCAGATACGCAGTATTTT.

The V and J genes are TRBV20-1 and TRBJ2-1; D is ambiguous. This CDR3 has 14 residues. V lost 1 base and J lost 0, with 7 bases in between. The germline V gene encodes CDR1 DFQATT and CDR2 SNEGSKA (reference sequence). CDR3: CSARGPPSYNEQFF. The CDR3, as DNA: TGCAGTGCTAGAGGCCCCCCCTCCTACAATGAGCAGTTCTTC.

The chain combines TRBV21-1 with TRBJ2-5; the table gives TRBD2 as D, unverified against the DNA. TRBV21-1 is listed as a pseudogene. The CDR3 length is 14 residues. The CDR3 loop is CASIPGLAIETQYF. The CDR3 DNA reads TGTGCCAGCATACCGGGACTAGCGATTGAGACCCAGTACTTC.

This clonotype was picked up a small number of times. J is TRBJ2-3 and V is TRBV2; 7 bases are a match to TRBD1. Germline values: CDR1 SNHLY, CDR2 FYNNEI. The ends lost 7 bases at V and 4 bases at J; junction bases unmatched: 8. The CDR3 totals 14 residues. DNA of the CDR3: TGTGCCAGCAACGTACAGGGGCGCGCAGATACGCAGTATTTT. Protein product: CASNVQGRADTQYF. The whole variable domain, filled in from reference TRBV2 and TRBJ2-3, reads EPEVTQTPSHQVTQMGQEVILRCVPISNHLYFYWYRQILGQKVEFLVSFYNNEISEKSEIFDDQFSVERPDGSNFTLKIRSTKLEDSAMYFCASNVQGRADTQYFGPGTRLTVL.

This rearrangement joins TRBV7-2 to TRBJ2-3; 7 bases agree with TRBD2. Germline trimming cut 1 base from V and 3 bases from J; bases unmatched to any gene: 7. The CDR3 contains 16 residues. Germline CDR1 is SGHTA and CDR2 is FQGNSA. CDR3 coding DNA: TGTGCCAGCAGCTTAGGGCTAGCGGCACGAACAGATACGCAGTATTTT. This codes for CASSLGLAARTDTQYF.

The gene calls are TRBV20-1 and TRBJ2-1, with D maybe TRBD2 (5 bases). The J call may not be correct, given that the DNA end is closer to TRBJ2-7. Germline loops: CDR1 DFQATT, CDR2 SNEGSKA (reference sequence). This CDR3 region has 13 residues. CDR3 sequence: CSASRPGSYEQYV. The CDR3 region has the DNA TGCAGTGCTAGTAGGCCGGGGTCCTACGAGCAGTACGTC.

This clonotype has only a few counts. This chain uses TRBV29-1 with TRBJ1-4, with D perhaps matching TRBD1 (5 bases). Between the trimmed V and J ends, which lost 4 bases and 10 bases, there was a span of 16 bases. CDR3 length: 13 amino acids. CDR1 and CDR2 (germline): SQVTM, ANQGSEA. The DNA for the CDR3 is TGCAGCGTTGTCGGGAACCAGGGCGGAAAACTGTTTTTT. Residues: CSVVGNQGGKLFF. Variable domain in full (rest from reference TRBV29-1 and TRBJ1-4): SAVISQKPSRDICQRGTSLTIQCQVDSQVTMMFWYRQQPGQSLTLIATANQGSEATYESGFVIDKFPISRPNLTFSTLTVSNMSPEDSSIYLCSVVGNQGGKLFFGSGTQLSVL.

The table lists this clonotype with many counts. At one end the junction does not follow the germline gene, possibly because of a read error. J is TRBJ2-3 and V is TRBV5-1; D ambiguous. Looked up from germline, CDR1 is SGHRS and CDR2 is YFSETQ. This CDR3 contains 13 residues. This chain's CDR3 is CASSLVGTDTQYF. The CDR3 nucleotides read TGTGCCAGCAGCTTAGTGGGCACAGATACGCAGTATTTT.

This clonotype has only a few counts. The chain recombines TRBV7-9 with TRBJ2-1; a possible D gene is TRBD2 (6 bases). Trimming pared 2 bases from V and 4 bases from J, leaving 15 bases between. CDR3 length: 16 amino acids. Germline V CDR1 and CDR2: SEHNR, FQNEAQ (reference sequence). DNA for the CDR3: TGTGCCAGCAGCTTACGTTCTAGCGAGCCTTACAATGAGCAGTTCTTC. Its translation: CASSLRSSEPYNEQFF.

There are a few counts of this clonotype. The germline gene is not matched at one end of the junction; a read error may be the cause. The rearrangement joins TRBV7-3 to TRBJ2-1; 7 bases line up with TRBD2. The J call may be wrong; the DNA end is better matched by TRBJ2-5. Germline V gives CDR1 SGHTA, CDR2 FQGTGA. CDR3 size: 13 residues. The CDR3 spells CVSSFSGRETQYF. In DNA, the CDR3 is TGTGTCAGCAGCTTTTCCGGGAGGGAGACCCAGTACTTC.

The table lists this clonotype with a few counts. It may be a read error: a sequence one base away is much more abundant. This CDR3 fails to terminate in the conserved phenylalanine or tryptophan, so it likely reflects a read error. This chain joins TRBV20-1 and TRBJ2-1; D is unresolved. The CDR3 extends over 14 amino acids. V lost 6 bases, J lost 9 bases, and 21 bases lay in between. Germline CDR1 reads DFQATT; CDR2 reads SNEGSKA (reference sequence). CDR3: CSAQQTREVGEQFS. As DNA, the CDR3 is TGCAGTGCCCAGCAGACACGCGAGGTCGGTGAGCAGTTCTCC.

The gene calls are TRBV2 and TRBJ2-5; D is uncertain. Per the germline V gene, CDR1 is SNHLY and CDR2 is FYNNEI. The V end lost 0 bases, the J end lost 2 bases, and 16 bases lay between the germline ends. This CDR3 has 17 residues. The CDR3 spells CASSEAQSKAKQETQYF. CDR3 DNA: TGTGCCAGCAGTGAAGCTCAATCTAAGGCAAAGCAAGAGACCCAGTACTTC.

This clonotype showed up just a few times. The chain uses TRBV7-9 and TRBJ2-1, with D possibly being TRBD2 (6 bases). The CDR3 is made up of 17 amino acids. Germline V gene lookup returns CDR1 SEHNR and CDR2 FQNEAQ (reference sequence). Deletions cut 3 bases from V and 4 bases from J, with 19 bases between. The DNA of the CDR3 is TGTGCCAGCAGCTTCCCAAATGGGGCGGGAATGTACAATGAGCAGTTCTTC. It codes for CASSFPNGAGMYNEQFF.

The chain recombines TRBV7-9 with TRBJ2-7, with 7 bases matching TRBD1. CDR3 length: 14 amino acids. Germline V CDR1 and CDR2: SEHNR, FQNEAQ (reference sequence). The trim removed 6 bases at V and 2 bases at J, leaving 7 bases unmatched. The CDR3: CASRPGTDTYEQYF. The CDR3 DNA sequence: TGTGCCAGCAGACCCGGGACAGACACCTACGAGCAGTACTTC. The variable domain in full, completed from reference TRBV7-9 and TRBJ2-7, reads DTGVSQNPRHKITKRGQNVTFRCDPISEHNRLYWYRQTLGQGPEFLTYFQNEAQLEKSRLLSDRFSAERPKGSFSTLEIQRTEQGDSAMYLCASRPGTDTYEQYFGPGTRLTVT.